The 28 T cell receptor beta chains in this list originate from one sample, sequenced in a study of regulatory T cells in long-lasting Graves disease. As to time point: newly diagnosed GD, antithyroid drugs for less than 3 months. From RNA extracted from PBMCs, the TCR library was made. Arm-PCR of CDR3 regions and iRepertoire HTBI primers were the basis on which TCR beta libraries were built. TCRdb called the multiplex PCR reads again in MiXCR, with one record for every CDR3 protein. The sample consists of a few hundred thousand distinct CDR3 sequences, approximately 20% of them appearing once. The sample was peripheral blood mononuclear cells (PBMCs), taken at new diagnosis, from a patient treated with antithyroid drugs. All receptors derive from a female donor with Graves disease.

The chain is built from TRBV2 and TRBJ1-2, with 12 bases aligning to TRBD1. Germline V CDR1 and CDR2: SNHLY, FYNNEI. V lost 3 bases and J lost 7; bases outside the gene matches: 9. CDR3 size: 16 residues. The CDR3 DNA reads as TGTGCCAGCAGTGACGCGGGACAGGGGGCGCCGGGTGGCTACACCTTC. Translating it yields CASSDAGQGAPGGYTF.

This clonotype was seen many times. This chain connects TRBV20-1 to TRBJ2-7; 7 bases are shared with TRBD1. The length of the CDR3 is 16 residues. CDR1 and CDR2 from the germline V gene are DFQATT and SNEGSKA (reference sequence). The J segment lost 0 bases and the V segment lost 0 bases, leaving 8 bases of the junction unmatched. The CDR3 spells CSARDPQGEFSYEQYF. The CDR3 nucleotides are TGCAGTGCTAGAGATCCCCAGGGGGAGTTCTCCTACGAGCAGTACTTC.

The chain is built from TRBV7-9 and TRBJ2-7; TRBD2 matches 10 bases. The germline V gene has CDR1 SEHNR and CDR2 FQNEAQ (reference sequence). The CDR3 has 15 amino acids. Losses at the gene ends were 4 bases for V and 3 bases for J; bases not matched to a gene: 6. The CDR3: CASSSGLAANYEQYF. The CDR3 DNA follows: TGTGCCAGCAGCTCCGGACTAGCGGCTAACTACGAGCAGTACTTC.

Of note for this clonotype: A much larger clone differs by one base, so this may be a read error. The chain combines TRBV30 with TRBJ1-1; D may be TRBD1 (5 bases). Germline CDR1 is GTSNPN and CDR2 is SVGIG (reference sequence). This CDR3 is 14 amino acids long. The CDR3 DNA follows: TGTGCCGCACAAGTCGGGGCAGGCGGGACTGAAGCTCTCTTT. Translated: CAAQVGAGGTEALF.

This clonotype was seen at least ten times. The chain joins TRBV27 to TRBJ2-2; TRBD2 aligns across 10 bases. The CDR3 spans 17 residues. V shed 1 base, J shed 2 bases, and the junction held 4 bases outside the gene matches. Per the germline V gene, CDR1 is MNHEY and CDR2 is SMNVEV (reference sequence). CDR3 nucleotides: TGTGCCAGCAGTTTATTTAGCGGGGGGCAAAACACCGGGGAGCTGTTTTTT. As protein: CASSLFSGGQNTGELFF.

Many counts were recorded for this clonotype. The CDR3 nucleotides are TGCAGTGCTAGATCGGGGGTGAACAATCAGCCCCAGCATTTT. Its translation is CSARSGVNNQPQHF. The J gene is TRBJ1-5, the V gene TRBV20-1; tentative D call: TRBD1 (5 bases). Per the germline V gene, CDR1 is DFQATT and CDR2 is SNEGSKA (reference sequence). CDR3 length: 14 amino acids. Trimming stripped 2 bases from V and 3 bases from J, with 11 bases between.

This clonotype has a count of ten or more. The J gene is TRBJ2-7, the V gene TRBV28; D call uncertain. V shed 2 bases and J shed 1 base, with 12 bases lying between them. CDR3 length: 15 residues. Germline CDR1 is MDHEN and CDR2 is SYDVKM. The CDR3 DNA reads TGTGCCAGCAGTTTACCCGGGTGGAAATCCTACGAGCAGTACTTC. Translating it yields CASSLPGWKSYEQYF.

At least ten counts were recorded for this clonotype. CDR3 sequence: CASSFSGNTIYF. CDR3 sequence (DNA): TGTGCCAGCAGTTTTTCTGGAAACACCATATATTTT. The V and J genes are TRBV12-3 or TRBV12-4 and TRBJ1-3, with D unresolved. V shed 3 bases and J shed 1 base, with 1 base lying between them. The length of the CDR3 is 12 residues.

This clonotype was counted ten times or more. The chain recombines TRBV6-2 or TRBV6-3 with TRBJ1-1, with 10 bases identical to TRBD1. CDR1 MNHEY and CDR2 SVGEGT come from the germline V gene. This CDR3 has 17 residues. V trimming: 5 bases; J trimming: 5 bases; junction bases outside the gene matches: 14. The CDR3 region is CASSGTAGTGAGTEAFF. CDR3 DNA: TGTGCCAGCAGTGGAACTGCCGGGACAGGGGCCGGAACTGAAGCTTTCTTT.

The chain couples TRBV20-1 to TRBJ1-2, with a possible D match to TRBD1 (5 bases). The CDR3 has 15 amino acids. Trimming removed 3 bases from V and 4 bases from J, with 18 bases in between. Germline CDR1 DFQATT, CDR2 SNEGSKA (reference sequence). The CDR3 is CSASLPGGVVYGYTF. CDR3 nucleotides: TGCAGTGCTAGTCTCCCGGGGGGGGTGGTCTATGGCTACACCTTC.

The table lists this clonotype with a few counts. This chain uses TRBV18 with TRBJ2-7; D unclear. V dropped 6 bases and J dropped 2 bases, with 20 bases sitting between them. This CDR3 comprises 16 residues. Germline assignment: CDR1 KGHSH and CDR2 LQKENI. CDR3 in DNA: TGTGCCAGCTCGCACGACGACGTCACCGACCCCTACGAGCAGTACTTC. It translates to CASSHDDVTDPYEQYF.

In its sample, this clonotype was seen many times. V and J are TRBV6-2 or TRBV6-3 and TRBJ1-4; D unclear. Germline V lookup: CDR1 MNHEY, CDR2 SVGEGT. Between the trimmed V and J ends, which lost 2 bases and 7 bases, there was a span of 23 bases. The CDR3 has 18 amino acids. The CDR3 region has the DNA TGTGCCAGCAGTTACGTCGTAAGTGCGGAGACTTTAGGTGAAAAACTGTTTTTT. Translated, it gives CASSYVVSAETLGEKLFF.

This clonotype was recorded at least ten times. The rearrangement links TRBV6-1 to TRBJ1-1; unclear D gene. This CDR3 region has 16 residues. In germline, CDR1 is MNHNS, CDR2 SASEGT. Deletions cut 5 bases from V and 0 bases from J, with 16 bases between. The CDR3 DNA reads TGTGCCAGCAGTAAAACCCGGCAGACCATGAACACTGAAGCTTTCTTT. It encodes CASSKTRQTMNTEAFF.

This clonotype was observed at least ten times. The chain couples TRBV9 to TRBJ1-4; 8 bases align to TRBD1. Germline CDR1 reads SGDLS; CDR2 reads YYNGEE. V lost 1 base and J lost 7; bases outside the gene matches: 12. This CDR3 has 17 amino acids. For the CDR3, the DNA is TGTGCCAGCAGCGTAACCCCCCTTGACAGGGGAGGTGAAAAACTGTTTTTT. Its protein product is CASSVTPLDRGGEKLFF.

V and J are TRBV20-1 and TRBJ1-2; D not resolved. Trimming stripped 1 base from V and 4 bases from J, with 19 bases between. This CDR3 has 16 amino acids. Germline CDR1 is DFQATT and CDR2 is SNEGSKA (reference sequence). DNA of the CDR3: TGCAGTGCTAGAGTCGGGATGGGATTTTTGAGCTATGGCTACACCTTC. This sequence encodes CSARVGMGFLSYGYTF.

This clonotype has a count of ten or more. The chain uses TRBV20-1 and TRBJ2-7, with D uncertain. CDR1 DFQATT and CDR2 SNEGSKA come from the germline V gene (reference sequence). CDR3 length: 13 amino acids. Trimming removed 0 bases at V and 4 bases at J, with 10 bases between. The CDR3 nucleotides read TGCAGTGCTAGAGACGTCCAGTCTTACGAGCAGTACTTC. As protein: CSARDVQSYEQYF.

This clonotype has at least ten counts. The V call is TRBV11-2, the J call TRBJ2-2; D tentatively reads TRBD1 or TRBD2 (6 bases each). Trimming removed 11 bases from V and 7 bases from J, with 17 bases in between. Germline V lookup: CDR1 SGHAT, CDR2 FQNNGV. The CDR3 runs to 13 residues. The chain's CDR3 is CAGGSGASGELFF. For the CDR3, the DNA is TGTGCCGGGGGCTCGGGAGCGAGCGGGGAGCTGTTTTTT.

This clonotype was seen more than once but under ten times. The gene calls are TRBV6-2 or TRBV6-3 and TRBJ1-5, with unresolved D. CDR1 is MNHEY and CDR2 is SVGEGT in the germline V gene. The CDR3 contains 15 residues. Trimming cost V 2 bases and J 4 bases, with 12 bases left between them. The CDR3 loop reads CASSYPPDYNQPQHF. The CDR3 bases are TGTGCCAGCAGTTACCCCCCCGACTATAATCAGCCCCAGCATTTT.

Ten or more counts support this clonotype. This chain uses TRBV7-2 with TRBJ2-3; 10 bases align to TRBD1. Trimming took 3 bases from V and 4 from J; bases not matched to a gene: 4. There are 15 residues in the CDR3. Germline CDR1 and CDR2: SGHTA and FQGNSA. The CDR3 is CASSFTGTGADTQYF. The CDR3 DNA sequence: TGTGCCAGCAGCTTCACTGGGACAGGGGCAGATACGCAGTATTTT.

A single count supports this clonotype. This sequence joins TRBV18 and TRBJ2-1; unclear D gene. V gave up 0 bases and J gave up 5 bases, with 8 bases separating them. Germline CDR1 is KGHSH and CDR2 is LQKENI. This CDR3 contains 14 residues. Written as DNA, the CDR3 is TGTGCCAGCTCACCACCTTCCCCACACAATGAGCAGTTCTTC. Encoded protein: CASSPPSPHNEQFF.

As to this clonotype: A much larger clone differs by one base, so this may be a read error. This rearrangement joins TRBV7-2 to TRBJ1-3; 8 bases are shared with TRBD1. Germline-derived CDR1 and CDR2 are SGHTA and FQGNSA. This CDR3 has 15 amino acids. In DNA, the CDR3 is TGTGCCAGCAGCTCACCCAACAGGGGGGGAAGCACCATATATTTT. Its translation: CASSSPNRGGSTIYF. Based on the CDR3 plus reference TRBV7-2 and TRBJ1-3, the full variable domain is GAGVSQSPSNKVTEKGKDVELRCDPISGHTALYWYRQSLGQGLEFLIYFQGNSAPDKSGLPSDRFSAERTGGSVSTLTIQRTQQEDSAVYLCASSSPNRGGSTIYFGEGSWLTVV.

This clonotype was seen at least ten times. The rearrangement uses TRBV7-9 and TRBJ2-7; a weak D match, TRBD2 (5 bases). The V end lost 5 bases, the J end lost 5 bases, and 16 bases lay between the germline ends. The CDR3 extends over 14 amino acids. CDR1 is SEHNR and CDR2 is FQNEAQ in the germline V gene (reference sequence). CDR3 in amino acids: CASSPLATGNEQYF. The CDR3 region has the DNA TGTGCCAGCAGCCCTCTAGCTACGGGGAACGAGCAGTACTTC.

For this clonotype: This probably arose from a read error, given a far larger clone one base away. V usage is TRBV7-2 and J usage is TRBJ1-2; D unclear. The CDR3 has 14 residues. Trimming took 1 base from V and 8 from J, leaving 14 bases between them. From germline, CDR1 is SGHTA and CDR2 FQGNSA. The CDR3 reads CASSLGVDPGGYTF. Here the CDR3 DNA reads TGTGCCAGCAGCTTAGGGGTGGACCCGGGAGGCTACACCTTC. Based on the CDR3 plus reference TRBV7-2 and TRBJ1-2, the full variable domain is GAGVSQSPSNKVTEKGKDVELRCDPISGHTALYWYRQSLGQGLEFLIYFQGNSAPDKSGLPSDRFSAERTGGSVSTLTIQRTQQEDSAVYLCASSLGVDPGGYTFGSGTRLTVV.

The chain employs TRBV7-6 and TRBJ2-3; TRBD1 agrees at 11 bases. The CDR3 has 17 amino acids. Germline trimming cut 6 bases from V and 4 bases from J; bases unmatched to any gene: 12. Germline CDR1 and CDR2: SGHVS and FNYEAQ. CDR3 region: CASSPHPGTGGSDTQYF. The CDR3 DNA follows: TGTGCCAGCAGTCCGCATCCCGGGACAGGGGGATCAGATACGCAGTATTTT.

This clonotype was recorded at least ten times. The genes are TRBV6-1 and TRBJ2-7; 8 bases map to TRBD1. The V gene end was trimmed by 5 bases and the J gene end by 5 bases; junction bases not matched to a gene: 8. The length of the CDR3 is 14 residues. From germline, CDR1 is MNHNS and CDR2 SASEGT. CDR3 DNA: TGTGCCAGCAGTCCCGGGACAGGTGTGGACGAGCAGTACTTC. Encoded protein: CASSPGTGVDEQYF.

The V and J genes are TRBV28 and TRBJ2-7; D is unclear. From germline, CDR1 is MDHEN and CDR2 SYDVKM. Trimming left V 4 bases short and J 5 bases short, with 12 bases between. The CDR3 is 13 amino acids. The CDR3 loop is CASSSHPPDEQYF. As DNA, the CDR3 is TGTGCCAGCAGTTCCCACCCCCCTGACGAGCAGTACTTC.

The rearrangement links TRBV28 to TRBJ2-7; D might be TRBD1 or TRBD2, each matching 5 bases. V was shortened by 3 bases and J by 0 bases, with 9 bases between the two germline ends. Germline CDR1 and CDR2: MDHEN and SYDVKM. The CDR3 contains 14 residues. CDR3 loop: CASSFRGLSYEQYF. The CDR3 DNA follows: TGTGCCAGCAGTTTCCGGGGCCTCTCCTACGAGCAGTACTTC.

At least ten counts were recorded for this clonotype. This chain uses TRBV18 with TRBJ2-1, with D perhaps matching TRBD2 (5 bases). V was trimmed by 1 base and J by 13 bases, leaving 8 bases between them. CDR3 length: 11 amino acids. The germline V gene encodes CDR1 KGHSH and CDR2 LQKENI. The CDR3 protein is CASSPRTSQFF. CDR3 nucleotide sequence: TGTGCCAGCTCACCACGCACTAGTCAGTTCTTC.